The clone carrying this T cell receptor (beta chain) occurred a few times. Its cognate antigen is unknown. Libraries for TCRalpha and TCRbeta carried sample barcodes and unique molecular identifiers via 5'RACE. TCRdb re-called the 5' RACE reads through MiXCR, storing one row per CDR3 protein. The table has just under 350,000 distinct CDR3 sequences, 10% to 15% seen once. V was pared by 6 bases and J by 1 base, with 13 bases between. The CDR3 runs 15 residues. These data are taken from a study of T-cell memory formation after mild COVID-19. Study overall: Largely, the TCR clusters proved donor specific. Overall study findings and caveats: The CD4+ clones that contracted clustered mainly within CM and EM, and the CD8+ clones concentrated in EMRA.

This sequence joins TRBV12-3 or TRBV12-4 and TRBJ1-3, with D hard to call. Material for sequencing was PBMCs or a T cell subset sorted from them (not recorded which). The receptor was isolated from a man younger than 35 who had mild COVID-19 (a few samples of this study predate the infection). Cell type and time point are not known. The CDR3 protein is CASRSTASSGNTIYF. The CDR3 nucleotides read TGTGCCAGCAGATCTACTGCTTCATCTGGAAACACCATATATTTT.